This entry describes one T cell receptor beta chain. What it binds is not known. This sample was included in a study of shared clonotypes between healthy human individuals. Turning to the study itself: Each donor's CD8 memory used one plate, CD8 naive two, each CD4 subset three. Study-level points and caveats: When naive CD4 clonotypes were compared across several donors, approximately 4.9% were shared.

Produced via immunoSEQ multiplex PCR; TCRdb's table is partial and in-frame only. This sample has more than 2 million clones, with 95% found just once. The CDR3 has 14 residues. Subsets obtained from CD4+ cells comprised CD45RA+ naive and CD45RA-negative memory cells. The chain combines TRBV21-1 with TRBJ1-3. TRBV21-1 is given as a pseudogene. Specimen: naive CD4+ T cells sorted from blood. This sample's subset: CD45RA+ positively selected. The source of this sequence is a man younger than 35 in good health. Here the CDR3 DNA reads TGTGCCAGCAGCACCCTACCTTCTGGAAACACCATATATTTT. This encodes CASSTLPSGNTIYF.